The source of this T cell receptor (beta chain) is a study of cytomegalovirus exposure and HLA in healthy donors. Overall study findings and caveats: CMV antigen specificity was confirmed in vitro for a few CMV-associated chains. It was found in a later analysis that first-cohort TCR clusters tended to co-occur in the 100 to 150 validation repertoires.

The method was immunoSEQ multiplex PCR; TCRdb's version includes in-frame clones alone and lacks a portion of them. The data hold hundreds of thousands of clones, with around 90% observed a single time. Trimming took 4 bases from V and 3 from J, leaving 19 bases between them. CDR3 length: 17 amino acids. The germline V gene encodes CDR1 SGHTA and CDR2 FQGNSA. This clone was detected a few times. Its specificity is not known. The sample comprised PBMCs. This clonotype was sampled from a woman aged 25-40 years in good health and CMV-seronegative. The chain couples TRBV7-2 to TRBJ2-1, with a possible D match to TRBD2 (6 bases). CDR3 DNA: TGTGCCAGCAGCTCTAAGGCATCACTAGCTTACTACAATGAGCAGTTCTTC. Its translation is CASSSKASLAYYNEQFF.